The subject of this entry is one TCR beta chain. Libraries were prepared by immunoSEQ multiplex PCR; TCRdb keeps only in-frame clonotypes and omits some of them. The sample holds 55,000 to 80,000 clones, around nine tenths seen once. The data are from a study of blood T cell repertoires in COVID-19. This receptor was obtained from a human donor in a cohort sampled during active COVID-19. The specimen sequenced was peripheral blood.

The DNA for the CDR3 is TGTGCCAGCAGTTTGAACAGGGGAAATTCACCCCTCCACTTT. This translates into CASSLNRGNSPLHF. The V gene is TRBV28, the J gene TRBJ1-6, with 7 bases aligning to TRBD1. The ends lost 3 bases at V and 7 bases at J; junction bases unmatched: 3. The CDR3 extends over 14 amino acids. Germline lookup yields CDR1 MDHEN and CDR2 SYDVKM.